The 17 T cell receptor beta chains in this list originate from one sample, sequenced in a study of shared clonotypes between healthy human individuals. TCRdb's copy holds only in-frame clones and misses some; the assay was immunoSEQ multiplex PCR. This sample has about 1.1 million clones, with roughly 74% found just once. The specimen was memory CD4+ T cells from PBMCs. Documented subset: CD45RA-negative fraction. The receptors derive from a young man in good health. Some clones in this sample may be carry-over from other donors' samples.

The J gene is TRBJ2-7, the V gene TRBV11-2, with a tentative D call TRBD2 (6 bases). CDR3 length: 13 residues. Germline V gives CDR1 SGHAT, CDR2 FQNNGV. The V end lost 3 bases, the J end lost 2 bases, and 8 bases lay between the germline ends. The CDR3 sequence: CASSFGRTYEQYF. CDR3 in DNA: TGTGCCAGCAGCTTTGGGAGGACCTACGAGCAGTACTTC.

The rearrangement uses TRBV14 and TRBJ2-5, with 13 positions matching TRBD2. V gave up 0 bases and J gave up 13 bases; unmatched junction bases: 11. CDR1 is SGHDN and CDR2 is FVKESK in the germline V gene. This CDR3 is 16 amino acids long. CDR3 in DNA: TGTGCCAGCAGCCAAGATATTGGGACTAGCGGGATTTCAATGTACTTC. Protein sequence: CASSQDIGTSGISMYF.

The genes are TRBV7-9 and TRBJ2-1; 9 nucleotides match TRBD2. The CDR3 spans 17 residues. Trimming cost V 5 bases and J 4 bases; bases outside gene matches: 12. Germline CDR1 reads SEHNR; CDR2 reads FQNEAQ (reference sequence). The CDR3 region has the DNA TGTGCCAGCAGCCCCCCCTGGCGGGAGGGCCCATACAATGAGCAGTTCTTC. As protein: CASSPPWREGPYNEQFF.

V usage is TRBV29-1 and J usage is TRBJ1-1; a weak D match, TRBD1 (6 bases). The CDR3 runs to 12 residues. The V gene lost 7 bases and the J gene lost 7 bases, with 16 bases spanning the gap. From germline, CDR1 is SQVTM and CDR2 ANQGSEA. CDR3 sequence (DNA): TGCAGCGGTCGGGGGGCGGGAATTGAAGCTTTCTTT. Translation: CSGRGAGIEAFF. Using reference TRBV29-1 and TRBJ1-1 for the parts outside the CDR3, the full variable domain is SAVISQKPSRDICQRGTSLTIQCQVDSQVTMMFWYRQQPGQSLTLIATANQGSEATYESGFVIDKFPISRPNLTFSTLTVSNMSPEDSSIYLCSGRGAGIEAFFGQGTRLTVV.

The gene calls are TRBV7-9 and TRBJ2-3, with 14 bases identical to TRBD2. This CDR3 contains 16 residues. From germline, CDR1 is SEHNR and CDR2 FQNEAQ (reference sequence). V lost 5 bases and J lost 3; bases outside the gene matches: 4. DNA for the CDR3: TGTGCCAGCAGCCCGGGGACTAGCGGGAGTACAGATACGCAGTATTTT. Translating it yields CASSPGTSGSTDTQYF. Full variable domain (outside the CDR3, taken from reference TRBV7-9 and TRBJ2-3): DTGVSQNPRHKITKRGQNVTFRCDPISEHNRLYWYRQTLGQGPEFLTYFQNEAQLEKSRLLSDRFSAERPKGSFSTLEIQRTEQGDSAMYLCASSPGTSGSTDTQYFGPGTRLTVL.

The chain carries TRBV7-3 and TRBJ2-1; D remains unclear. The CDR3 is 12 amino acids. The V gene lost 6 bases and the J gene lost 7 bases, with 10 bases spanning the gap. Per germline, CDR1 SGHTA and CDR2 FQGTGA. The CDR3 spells CASSPSGNEQFF. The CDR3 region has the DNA TGTGCCAGCAGTCCATCGGGTAATGAGCAGTTCTTC.

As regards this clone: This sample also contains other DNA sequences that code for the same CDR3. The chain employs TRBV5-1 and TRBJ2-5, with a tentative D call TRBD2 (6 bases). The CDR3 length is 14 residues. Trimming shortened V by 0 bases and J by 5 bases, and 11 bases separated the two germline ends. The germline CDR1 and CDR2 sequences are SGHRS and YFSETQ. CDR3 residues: CASSLGAGRETQYF. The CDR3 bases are TGCGCCAGCAGCTTGGGGGCGGGACGGGAGACCCAGTACTTC. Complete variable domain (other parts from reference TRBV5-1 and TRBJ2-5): KAGVTQTPRYLIKTRGQQVTLSCSPISGHRSVSWYQQTPGQGLQFLFEYFSETQRNKGNFPGRFSGRQFSNSRSEMNVSTLELGDSALYLCASSLGAGRETQYFGPGTRLLVL.

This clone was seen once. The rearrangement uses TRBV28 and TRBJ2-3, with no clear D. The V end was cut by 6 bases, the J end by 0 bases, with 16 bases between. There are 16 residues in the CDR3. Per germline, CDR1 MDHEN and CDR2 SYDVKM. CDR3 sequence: CASSPGPNPSTDTQYF. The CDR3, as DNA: TGTGCCAGCAGCCCCGGCCCGAACCCTAGCACAGATACGCAGTATTTT.

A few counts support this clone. CDR3 sequence: CASSQAEMRLAPYNEQFF. The DNA of the CDR3 is TGCGCCAGCAGCCAAGCAGAGATGCGGTTGGCCCCCTACAATGAGCAGTTCTTC. The chain has TRBV4-1 and TRBJ2-1; D is unclear. Germline V gene data show CDR1 as MGHRA and CDR2 as YSYEKL. The CDR3 has 18 residues. With 1 base removed from V and 2 bases from J, the gap between germline ends came to 18 bases.

CDR3 coding DNA: TGTGCCAGCAGTTTAGGGGACAGGGTCCGTTTTGGCTATGGCTACACCTTC. Encoded protein: CASSLGDRVRFGYGYTF. This chain uses TRBV5-4 with TRBJ1-2, with TRBD1 matching over 9 bases. The CDR3 runs to 17 residues. Trimming cost V 5 bases and J 4 bases; bases outside gene matches: 15. Germline-derived CDR1 and CDR2 are SGHNT and YYREEE (reference sequence).

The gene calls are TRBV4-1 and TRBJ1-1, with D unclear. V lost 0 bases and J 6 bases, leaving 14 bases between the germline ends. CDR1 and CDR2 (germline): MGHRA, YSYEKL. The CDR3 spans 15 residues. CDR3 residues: CASSQEVGGWAEAFF. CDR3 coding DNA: TGCGCCAGCAGCCAAGAGGTAGGCGGTTGGGCTGAAGCTTTCTTT.

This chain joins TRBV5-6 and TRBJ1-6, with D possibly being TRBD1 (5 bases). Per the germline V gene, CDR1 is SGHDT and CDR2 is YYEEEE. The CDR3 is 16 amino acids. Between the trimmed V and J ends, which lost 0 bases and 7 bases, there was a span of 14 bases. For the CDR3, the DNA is TGTGCCAGCAGCTTGGTCTGGGGGGAGAAGAATTCACCCCTCCACTTT. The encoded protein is CASSLVWGEKNSPLHF.

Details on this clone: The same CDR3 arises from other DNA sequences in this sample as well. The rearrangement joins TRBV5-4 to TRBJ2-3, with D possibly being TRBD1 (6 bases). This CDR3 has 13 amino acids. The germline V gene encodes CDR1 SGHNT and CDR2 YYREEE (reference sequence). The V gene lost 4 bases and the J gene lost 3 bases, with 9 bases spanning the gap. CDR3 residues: CASSLTGTDTQYF. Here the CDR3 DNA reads TGTGCCAGCAGCCTAACAGGGACAGATACGCAGTATTTT.

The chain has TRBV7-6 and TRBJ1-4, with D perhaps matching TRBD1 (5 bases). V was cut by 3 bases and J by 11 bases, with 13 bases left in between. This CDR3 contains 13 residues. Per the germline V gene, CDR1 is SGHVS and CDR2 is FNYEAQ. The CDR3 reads CASSLGGMRKLFF. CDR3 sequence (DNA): TGTGCCAGCAGCTTGGGGGGAATGAGGAAACTGTTTTTT.

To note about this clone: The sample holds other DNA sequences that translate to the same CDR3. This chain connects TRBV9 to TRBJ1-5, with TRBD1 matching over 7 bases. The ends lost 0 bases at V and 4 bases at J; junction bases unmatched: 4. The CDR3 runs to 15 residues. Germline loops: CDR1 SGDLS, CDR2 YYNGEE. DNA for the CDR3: TGTGCCAGCAGCGTAGGACAGGGCAGTAATCAGCCCCAGCATTTT. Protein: CASSVGQGSNQPQHF.

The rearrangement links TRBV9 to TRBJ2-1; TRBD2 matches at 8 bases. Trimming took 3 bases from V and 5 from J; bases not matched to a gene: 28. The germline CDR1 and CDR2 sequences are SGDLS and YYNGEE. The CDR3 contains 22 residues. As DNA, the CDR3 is TGTGCCAGCAGCGAGACGGCGTTACTCTCTTGGGGCGGGAGGCGTGGGAACAATGAGCAGTTCTTC. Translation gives CASSETALLSWGGRRGNNEQFF.

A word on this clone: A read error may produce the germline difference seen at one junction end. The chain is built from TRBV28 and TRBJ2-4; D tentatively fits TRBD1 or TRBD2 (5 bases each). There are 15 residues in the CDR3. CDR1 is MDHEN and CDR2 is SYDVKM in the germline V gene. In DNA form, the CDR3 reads TGTGCCAGCAGTACCCCCGGGACCGCTGACCAGGTCAGGCACTTC. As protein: CASSTPGTADQVRHF.